These 3 T cell receptor beta chains came from one sample sequenced in a study of neoadjuvant anti-PD-1 for oral cavity cancer. Generated by immunoSEQ multiplex PCR, the TCRdb table keeps only in-frame clones and is missing some. This table holds approximately 16,000 clones, approximately 35% found once. Time point described: after neoadjuvant nivolumab, at surgical resection. Specimen: tumor tissue, collected after nivolumab (anti-PD-1) treatment. The receptors derive from a person aged 35-79 years with oral cavity squamous cell carcinoma.

The genes are TRBV10-2 and TRBJ2-7; 7 positions match TRBD1. CDR3 length: 14 amino acids. The germline CDR1 and CDR2 sequences are WSHSY and SAAADI. Germline trimming cut 2 bases from V and 8 bases from J; bases unmatched to any gene: 9. As DNA, the CDR3 is TGCGCCAGCAGTGAGCTGAGACAGGGTTTGAAGCAGTACTTC. Protein sequence: CASSELRQGLKQYF.

This clone is large in the sample. V gene TRBV2 combines with J gene TRBJ1-5, with unresolved D. V lost 2 bases and J 4 bases, leaving 12 bases between the germline ends. CDR1 is SNHLY, CDR2 FYNNEI, per germline. The CDR3 loop spans 15 amino acids. The CDR3 sequence: CASSERSGRNQPQHF. For the CDR3, the DNA is TGTGCCAGCAGTGAAAGGTCCGGTCGTAATCAGCCCCAGCATTTT.

This clone was seen repeatedly, ten times or more. This chain joins TRBV30 and TRBJ1-2; D is perhaps TRBD1 (6 bases). CDR3 size: 15 residues. Trimming pared 2 bases from V and 3 bases from J, leaving 16 bases between. Per the germline V gene, CDR1 is GTSNPN and CDR2 is SVGIG (reference sequence). In DNA form, the CDR3 reads TGTGCCTGGAGTATACAGGGTTTTGGAGACTATGGCTACACCTTC. This codes for CAWSIQGFGDYGYTF.